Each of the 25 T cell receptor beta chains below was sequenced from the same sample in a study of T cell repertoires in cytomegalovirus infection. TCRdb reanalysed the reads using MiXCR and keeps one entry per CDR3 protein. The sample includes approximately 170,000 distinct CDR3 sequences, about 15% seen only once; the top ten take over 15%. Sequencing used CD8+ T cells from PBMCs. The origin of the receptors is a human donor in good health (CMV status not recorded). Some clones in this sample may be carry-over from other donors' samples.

The CDR3 DNA reads as TGCGCCAGCAGCCTAGGGAGTAGGGACACCGAAAAACTGTTTTTT. Residues: CASSLGSRDTEKLFF. The V gene is TRBV4-3, the J gene TRBJ1-4; D is possibly TRBD1 (6 bases). Germline CDR1 LGHNA, CDR2 YSLEER. Trimming stripped 4 bases from V and 8 bases from J, with 17 bases between. This CDR3 spans 15 amino acids.

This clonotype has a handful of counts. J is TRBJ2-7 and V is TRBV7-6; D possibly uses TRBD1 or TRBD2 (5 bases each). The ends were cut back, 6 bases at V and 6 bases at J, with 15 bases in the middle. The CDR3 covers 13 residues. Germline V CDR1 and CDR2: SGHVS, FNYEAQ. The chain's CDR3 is CASRTEGYSEQYF. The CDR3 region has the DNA TGTGCCAGCAGAACAGAGGGGTACTCCGAGCAGTACTTC. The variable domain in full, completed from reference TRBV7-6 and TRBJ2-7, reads GAGVSQSPRYKVTKRGQDVALRCDPISGHVSLYWYRQALGQGPEFLTYFNYEAQQDKSGLPNDRFSAERPEGSISTLTIQRTEQRDSAMYRCASRTEGYSEQYFGPGTRLTVT.

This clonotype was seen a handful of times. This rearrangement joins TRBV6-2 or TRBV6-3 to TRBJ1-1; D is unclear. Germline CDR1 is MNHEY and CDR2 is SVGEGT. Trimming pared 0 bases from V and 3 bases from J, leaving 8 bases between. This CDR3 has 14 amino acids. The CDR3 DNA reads TGTGCCAGCAGTTACTCTGGCTTCTACACTGAAGCTTTCTTT. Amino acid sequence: CASSYSGFYTEAFF.

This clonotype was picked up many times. The CDR3 is CASSSGQGPYSNQPQHF. Written as DNA, the CDR3 is TGTGCCAGCAGCTCCGGACAGGGGCCTTATAGCAATCAGCCCCAGCATTTT. The chain uses TRBV7-2 and TRBJ1-5, with 9 bases lining up with TRBD1. V gave up 4 bases and J gave up 0 bases; unmatched junction bases: 7. CDR1 and CDR2 (germline): SGHTA, FQGNSA. The CDR3 consists of 17 residues.

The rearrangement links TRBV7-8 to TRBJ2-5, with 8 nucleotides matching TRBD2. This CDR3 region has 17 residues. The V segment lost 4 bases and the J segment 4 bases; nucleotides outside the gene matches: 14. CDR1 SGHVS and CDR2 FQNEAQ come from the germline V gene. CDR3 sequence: CASSSGGGPLLTETQYF. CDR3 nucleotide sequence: TGTGCCAGCAGCTCCGGCGGGGGGCCGTTATTAACAGAGACCCAGTACTTC.

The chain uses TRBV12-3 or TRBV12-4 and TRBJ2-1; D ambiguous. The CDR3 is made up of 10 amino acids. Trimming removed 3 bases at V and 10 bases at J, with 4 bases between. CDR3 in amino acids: CASSLHEQFF. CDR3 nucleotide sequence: TGTGCCAGCAGTTTGCACGAGCAGTTCTTC.

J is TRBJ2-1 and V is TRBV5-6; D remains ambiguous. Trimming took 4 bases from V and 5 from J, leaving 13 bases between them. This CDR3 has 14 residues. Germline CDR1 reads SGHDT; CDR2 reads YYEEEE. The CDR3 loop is CASSPRRVDNEQFF. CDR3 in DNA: TGTGCCAGCAGCCCCAGAAGGGTGGACAATGAGCAGTTCTTC.

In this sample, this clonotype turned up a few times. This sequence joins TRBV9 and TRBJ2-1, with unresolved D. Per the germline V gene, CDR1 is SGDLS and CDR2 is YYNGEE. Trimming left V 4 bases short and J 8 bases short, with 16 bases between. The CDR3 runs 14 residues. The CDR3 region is CASSIAWVGDEQFF. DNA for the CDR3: TGTGCCAGCAGCATTGCCTGGGTTGGGGATGAGCAGTTCTTC.

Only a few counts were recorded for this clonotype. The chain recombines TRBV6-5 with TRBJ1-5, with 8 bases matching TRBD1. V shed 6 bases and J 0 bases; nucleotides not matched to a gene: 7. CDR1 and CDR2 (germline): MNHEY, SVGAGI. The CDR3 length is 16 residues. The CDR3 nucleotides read TGTGCCAGCAGGCCGGGACAGGAATATAGCAATCAGCCCCAGCATTTT. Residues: CASRPGQEYSNQPQHF.

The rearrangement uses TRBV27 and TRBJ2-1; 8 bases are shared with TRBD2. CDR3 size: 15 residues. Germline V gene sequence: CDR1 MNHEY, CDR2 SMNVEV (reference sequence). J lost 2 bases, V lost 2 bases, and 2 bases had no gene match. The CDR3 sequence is CASSLSSGAYNEQFF. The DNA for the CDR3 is TGTGCCAGCAGTTTAAGTAGCGGGGCCTACAATGAGCAGTTCTTC.

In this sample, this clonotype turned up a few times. The CDR3 sequence: CASSLTGGGNEQFF. CDR3 DNA: TGTGCCAGCAGCTTAACCGGGGGAGGCAATGAGCAGTTCTTC. V gene TRBV7-6 combines with J gene TRBJ2-1, with D perhaps matching TRBD2 (6 bases). Germline CDR1 and CDR2: SGHVS and FNYEAQ. The CDR3 length is 14 residues. V shed 2 bases and J shed 6 bases, with 11 bases lying between them.

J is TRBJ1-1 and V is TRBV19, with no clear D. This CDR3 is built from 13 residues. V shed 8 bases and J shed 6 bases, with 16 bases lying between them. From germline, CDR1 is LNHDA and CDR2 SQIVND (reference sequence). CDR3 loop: CASALGRAAEAFF. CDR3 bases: TGTGCCAGTGCCCTAGGGAGGGCTGCTGAAGCTTTCTTT.

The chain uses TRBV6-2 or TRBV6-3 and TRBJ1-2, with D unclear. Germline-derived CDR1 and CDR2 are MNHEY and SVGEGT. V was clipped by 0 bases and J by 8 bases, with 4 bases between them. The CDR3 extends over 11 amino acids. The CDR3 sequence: CASSYSSGYTF. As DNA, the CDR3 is TGTGCCAGCAGTTACTCGAGCGGCTACACCTTC.

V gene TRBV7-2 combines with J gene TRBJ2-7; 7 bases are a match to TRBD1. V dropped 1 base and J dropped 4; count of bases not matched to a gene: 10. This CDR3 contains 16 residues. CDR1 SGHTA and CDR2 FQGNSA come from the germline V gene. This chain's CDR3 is CASSLVRQGNHYEQYF. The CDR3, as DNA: TGTGCCAGCAGCTTAGTACGACAGGGCAATCATTACGAGCAGTACTTC.

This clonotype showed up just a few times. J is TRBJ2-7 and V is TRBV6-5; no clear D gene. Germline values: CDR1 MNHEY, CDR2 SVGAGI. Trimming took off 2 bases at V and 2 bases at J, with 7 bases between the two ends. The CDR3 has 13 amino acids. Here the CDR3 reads CASSYRSTYEQYF. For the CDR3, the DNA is TGTGCCAGCAGTTACCGCAGCACCTACGAGCAGTACTTC.

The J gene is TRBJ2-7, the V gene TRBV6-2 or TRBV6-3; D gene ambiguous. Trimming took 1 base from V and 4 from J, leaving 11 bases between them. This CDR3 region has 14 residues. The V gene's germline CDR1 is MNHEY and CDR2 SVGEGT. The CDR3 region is CASSYWPSRYEQYF. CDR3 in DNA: TGTGCCAGCAGTTACTGGCCTAGTCGATACGAGCAGTACTTC.

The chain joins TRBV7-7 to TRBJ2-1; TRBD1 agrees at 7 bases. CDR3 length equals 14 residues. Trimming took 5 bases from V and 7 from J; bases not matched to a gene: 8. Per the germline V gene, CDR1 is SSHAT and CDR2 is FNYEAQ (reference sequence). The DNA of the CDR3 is TGTGCCAGCAGCCCACGGGACAGCAAAAATGAGCAGTTCTTC. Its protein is CASSPRDSKNEQFF.

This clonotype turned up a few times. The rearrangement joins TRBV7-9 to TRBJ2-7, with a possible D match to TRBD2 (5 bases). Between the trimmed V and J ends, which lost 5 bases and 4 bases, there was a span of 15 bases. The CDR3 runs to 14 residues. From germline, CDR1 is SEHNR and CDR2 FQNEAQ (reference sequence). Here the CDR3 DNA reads TGTGCCAGCAGCCCGATCGAAGAGCGGTACGAGCAGTACTTC. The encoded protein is CASSPIEERYEQYF.

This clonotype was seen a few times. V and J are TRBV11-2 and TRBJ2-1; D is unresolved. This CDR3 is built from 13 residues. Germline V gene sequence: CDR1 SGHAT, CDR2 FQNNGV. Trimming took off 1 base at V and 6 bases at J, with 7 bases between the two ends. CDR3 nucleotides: TGTGCCAGCAGCTTAGGACCCAGCAATGAGCAGTTCTTC. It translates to CASSLGPSNEQFF.

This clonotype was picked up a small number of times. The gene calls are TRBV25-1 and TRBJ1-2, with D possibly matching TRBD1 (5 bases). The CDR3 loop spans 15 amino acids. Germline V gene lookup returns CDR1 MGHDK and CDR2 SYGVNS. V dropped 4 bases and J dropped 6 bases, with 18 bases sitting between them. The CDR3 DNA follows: TGTGCCAGCAGTGCCGGGACTCCCGTCGGAGATGGCTACACCTTC. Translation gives CASSAGTPVGDGYTF.

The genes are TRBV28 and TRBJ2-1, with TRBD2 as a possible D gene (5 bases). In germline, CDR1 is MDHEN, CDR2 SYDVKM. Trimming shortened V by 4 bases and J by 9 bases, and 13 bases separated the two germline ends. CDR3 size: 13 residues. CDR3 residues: CASSWKTRREQFF. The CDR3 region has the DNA TGTGCCAGCAGTTGGAAAACTAGGCGTGAGCAGTTCTTC.

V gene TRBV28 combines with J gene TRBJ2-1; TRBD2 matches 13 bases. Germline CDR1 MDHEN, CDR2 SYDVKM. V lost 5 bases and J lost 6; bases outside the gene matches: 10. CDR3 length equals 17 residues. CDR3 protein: CASSQSLGLAGLNEQFF. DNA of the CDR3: TGTGCCAGCAGTCAATCACTGGGACTAGCGGGACTCAATGAGCAGTTCTTC.

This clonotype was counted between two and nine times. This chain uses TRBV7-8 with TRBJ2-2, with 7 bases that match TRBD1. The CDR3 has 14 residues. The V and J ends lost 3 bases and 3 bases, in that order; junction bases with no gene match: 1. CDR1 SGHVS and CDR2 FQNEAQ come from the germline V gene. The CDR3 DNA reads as TGTGCCAGCAGCTTCACAGGGGACACCGGGGAGCTGTTTTTT. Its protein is CASSFTGDTGELFF.

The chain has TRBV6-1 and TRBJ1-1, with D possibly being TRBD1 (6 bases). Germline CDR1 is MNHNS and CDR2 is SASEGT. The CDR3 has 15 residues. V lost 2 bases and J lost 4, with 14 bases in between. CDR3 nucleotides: TGTGCCAGCAGTGAAACGGAGGGGGGGGGCACTGAAGCTTTCTTT. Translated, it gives CASSETEGGGTEAFF.

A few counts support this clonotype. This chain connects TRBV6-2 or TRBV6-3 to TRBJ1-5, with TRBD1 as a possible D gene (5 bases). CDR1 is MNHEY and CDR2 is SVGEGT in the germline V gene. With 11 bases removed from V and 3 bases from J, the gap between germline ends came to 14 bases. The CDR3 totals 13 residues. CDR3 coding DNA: TGTGCCTATCCGGGGCAGGCCAATCAGCCCCAGCATTTT. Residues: CAYPGQANQPQHF.